The rows below give T cell receptor beta chains drawn from one sample of a study of cytomegalovirus exposure and HLA in healthy donors. Method: immunoSEQ multiplex PCR; TCRdb's copy keeps in-frame clones and lacks some. The data show approximately 190,000 clones, approximately 81% seen once. The material sequenced was PBMCs. The receptors were sampled from a boy between 10 and 17 years old in good health and CMV-seronegative. CDR3s include the opening cysteine and the closing phenylalanine or tryptophan. A D gene is named only where the DNA matches it firmly. Not all rows give a size; the values are once, few, many and, for expanded clones, a class.

clone size	V gene	D gene	J gene	CDR3 protein	CDR3 DNA
-	TRBV7-3	-	TRBJ2-6	CASSLWGDSISGANVLTF	TGTGCCAGCAGCTTATGGGGCGACAGCATTTCTGGGGCCAACGTCCTGACTTTC
-	TRBV7-3	TRBD1	TRBJ1-6	CASSSRQGRSNSPLHF	TGTGCCAGCAGCTCGCGACAGGGTAGAAGTAATTCACCCCTCCACTTT
-	TRBV11-2	-	TRBJ1-3	CASSLDPHRANTIYF	TGTGCCAGCAGCTTAGACCCTCATCGAGCGAACACCATATATTTT
-	TRBV29-1	TRBD1	TRBJ2-1	CSVSGDRERNEQFF	TGCAGCGTAAGTGGGGACAGGGAACGGAATGAGCAGTTCTTC
-	TRBV5-1	-	TRBJ2-7	CASSLAPFYEQYF	TGCGCCAGCAGCTTGGCCCCGTTCTACGAGCAGTACTTC
-	TRBV6-6	-	TRBJ2-7	CASSDGVNEQYF	TGTGCCAGCAGTGACGGGGTAAACGAGCAGTACTTC
-	TRBV28	TRBD1	TRBJ2-7	CASSLRGTGTYEQYF	TGTGCCAGCAGTCTCCGTGGGACAGGGACATACGAGCAGTACTTC
-	TRBV10-1	TRBD1	TRBJ2-2	CASSENGTGGGSGELFF	TGCGCCAGCAGTGAGAACGGGACAGGGGGCGGGAGCGGGGAGCTGTTTTTT
-	TRBV5-4	TRBD1	TRBJ1-2	CASSLSQGDYGYTF	TGTGCCAGCAGCTTGTCCCAGGGGGACTATGGCTACACCTTC
-	TRBV6-5	-	TRBJ1-1	CASSSLTEAFF	TGTGCCAGCAGCTCCCTGACTGAAGCTTTCTTT
-	TRBV9	TRBD2	TRBJ2-3	CASSPTGGLAGDTQYF	TGTGCCAGCAGCCCCACAGGAGGACTAGCTGGAGATACGCAGTATTTT
-	TRBV7-2	-	TRBJ1-2	CASSLGRGFYGYTF	TGTGCCAGCAGCTTAGGCCGGGGATTCTATGGCTACACCTTC
few	TRBV6-6	-	TRBJ2-7	CASSRTGTGYEQYF	TGTGCCAGCAGCCGAACAGGGACCGGCTACGAGCAGTACTTC
-	TRBV5-4	-	TRBJ1-1	CASSLPTETEAFF	TGTGCCAGCAGCCTACCGACAGAGACTGAAGCTTTCTTT
-	TRBV6-1	-	TRBJ2-7	CASTRAGKEQYF	TGTGCCAGCACCCGGGCGGGGAAAGAGCAGTACTTC
few	TRBV5-6	-	TRBJ1-1	CASSFLTEAFF	TGTGCCAGCAGCTTCCTCACTGAAGCTTTCTTT
-	TRBV30	TRBD1	TRBJ1-1	CACSDRGRNGKAFF	TGTGCCTGCAGTGACAGGGGGCGAAATGGGAAAGCTTTCTTT
-	TRBV28	TRBD1	TRBJ2-5	CASSLGQGNQETQYF	TGTGCCAGCAGTTTGGGACAGGGGAATCAAGAGACCCAGTACTTC
few	TRBV6-5	-	TRBJ1-1	CASAGYRVPNTEAFF	TGTGCCAGCGCTGGATACAGGGTTCCGAACACTGAAGCTTTCTTT
-	TRBV4-3	-	TRBJ1-2	CASSQDQGSYGYTF	TGCGCCAGCAGCCAAGATCAGGGTTCGTATGGCTACACCTTC
-	TRBV2	TRBD1	TRBJ1-4	CASSLGQGKKLFF	TGTGCCAGCAGTCTCGGACAGGGGAAAAAACTGTTTTTT
-	TRBV7-9	-	TRBJ2-7	CASRGGYEQYF	TGTGCCAGCAGGGGCGGGTACGAGCAGTACTTC
-	TRBV5-6	-	TRBJ1-3	CASSLAIQTFSGNTIYF	TGTGCCAGCAGCTTGGCCATACAGACCTTCTCTGGAAACACCATATATTTT
once	TRBV30	-	TRBJ1-4	CAWSPRQGGEKLFF	TGTGCCTGGAGCCCCAGGCAGGGAGGTGAAAAACTGTTTTTT
once	TRBV6-1	-	TRBJ2-3	CASSALATRRIDTQYF	TGTGCCAGCAGTGCCCTAGCGACCCGGCGGATAGATACGCAGTATTTT
-	TRBV6-1	TRBD1	TRBJ1-2	CASSATSGTGSGGYTF	TGTGCCAGCAGTGCTACGTCCGGGACAGGGTCAGGTGGCTACACCTTC